The 19 T cell receptor beta chains reported below all come from one sample, sequenced in a study of blood T cell repertoires in COVID-19. Sequencing was performed with immunoSEQ multiplex PCR; in TCRdb, only in-frame clones are kept and a portion is missing. The sample has about 65,000 clones, 75% to 85% seen once. The sample comprised peripheral blood. Receptors were obtained from a man older than 75 with acute or convalescent COVID-19.

This rearrangement joins TRBV28 to TRBJ1-3; D remains unclear. The CDR3 runs to 15 residues. Germline values: CDR1 MDHEN, CDR2 SYDVKM. Trimming removed 2 bases at V and 0 bases at J, with 8 bases between. Written as DNA, the CDR3 is TGTGCCAGCAGTTTACCCGGAGCCTCTGGAAACACCATATATTTT. It translates to CASSLPGASGNTIYF.

The rearrangement uses TRBV19 and TRBJ2-5, with a weak D call TRBD2 (6 bases). Trimming removed 3 bases from V and 5 bases from J, with 19 bases in between. CDR3 length equals 16 residues. Germline V gene sequence: CDR1 LNHDA, CDR2 SQIVND (reference sequence). CDR3 region: CASSIRRVGGRETQYF. The DNA of the CDR3 is TGTGCCAGTAGTATTCGAAGAGTGGGAGGTAGGGAGACCCAGTACTTC.

V gene TRBV7-9 combines with J gene TRBJ1-6, with 9 bases aligning to TRBD1. The CDR3 loop spans 15 amino acids. The J segment lost 8 bases and the V segment lost 5 bases, leaving 7 bases of the junction unmatched. CDR1 SEHNR and CDR2 FQNEAQ come from the germline V gene (reference sequence). CDR3 bases: TGTGCCAGCAGCACGTCCGGGACAGGGTATTCACCCCTCCACTTT. It yields the protein CASSTSGTGYSPLHF.

The chain joins TRBV19 to TRBJ1-5; the match to TRBD1 covers 12 bases. Germline V gives CDR1 LNHDA, CDR2 SQIVND (reference sequence). The CDR3 loop spans 16 amino acids. J lost 7 bases, V lost 7 bases, and 11 bases had no gene match. This CDR3 reads CASTKTGTGGWQPQHF. The CDR3, as DNA: TGTGCCAGTACCAAAACCGGGACAGGGGGCTGGCAGCCCCAGCATTTT.

The V call is TRBV6-6, the J call TRBJ2-2; 15 bases align to TRBD2. J gave up 7 bases and V 6 bases, and 6 bases lay outside the gene matches. The CDR3 loop spans 16 amino acids. Germline V gene sequence: CDR1 MNHNY, CDR2 SVGAGI (reference sequence). CDR3: CASRPGLAGGSGELFF. The CDR3 DNA reads TGTGCCAGCAGGCCGGGACTAGCGGGGGGTAGCGGGGAGCTGTTTTTT.

J is TRBJ1-1 and V is TRBV5-1, with 9 bases lining up with TRBD1. V shed 0 bases, J shed 0 bases, and the junction held 3 bases outside the gene matches. CDR3 size: 16 residues. The germline V gene has CDR1 SGHRS and CDR2 YFSETQ. The CDR3 DNA sequence: TGCGCCAGCAGCTTGGATGGACAGGGGTTGAACACTGAAGCTTTCTTT. Translated, it gives CASSLDGQGLNTEAFF.

The chain employs TRBV6-5 and TRBJ2-1; a weak D match, TRBD2 (6 bases). V dropped 5 bases and J dropped 6 bases, with 17 bases sitting between them. This CDR3 region has 15 residues. Looked up from germline, CDR1 is MNHEY and CDR2 is SVGAGI. Here the CDR3 DNA reads TGTGCCAGCAGTAAGAGACTAGGGAGGCGCAATGAGCAGTTCTTC. Translation gives CASSKRLGRRNEQFF.

This chain links TRBV2 with TRBJ1-1; TRBD1 is a possible D gene (5 bases). The CDR3 has 16 amino acids. The germline V gene has CDR1 SNHLY and CDR2 FYNNEI. Trimming took off 6 bases at V and 4 bases at J, with 21 bases between the two ends. As DNA, the CDR3 is TGTGCCAGCAGCTTCCAGGGCGTACGCCGAGGCACTGAAGCTTTCTTT. Translation: CASSFQGVRRGTEAFF.

The V call is TRBV7-3, the J call TRBJ1-1; a weak D match, TRBD1 (6 bases). CDR3 length equals 16 residues. Germline loops: CDR1 SGHTA, CDR2 FQGTGA. V lost 2 bases and J lost 1, with 14 bases in between. The CDR3 reads CASSLVGRGPNTEAFF. The CDR3 DNA follows: TGTGCCAGCAGCTTAGTGGGGCGGGGGCCGAACACTGAAGCTTTCTTT.

This chain joins TRBV2 and TRBJ2-3; 14 bases are shared with TRBD2. The CDR3 has 18 residues. Germline V gene data show CDR1 as SNHLY and CDR2 as FYNNEI. The V gene end was trimmed by 7 bases and the J gene end by 1 base; junction bases not matched to a gene: 10. Here the CDR3 DNA reads TGTGCCAGCAATCTACCCGGACTAGCGGGGGGTGGCACAGATACGCAGTATTTT. Translation gives CASNLPGLAGGGTDTQYF.

This chain connects TRBV10-3 to TRBJ1-4, with D hard to call. The germline V gene has CDR1 ENHRY and CDR2 SYGVKD. Trimming removed 2 bases at V and 8 bases at J, with 15 bases between. The CDR3 length is 15 residues. CDR3 protein: CAISEQMGRGEKLFF. The CDR3 bases are TGTGCCATCAGTGAGCAAATGGGTCGAGGCGAAAAACTGTTTTTT.

This clone was recorded once. This chain connects TRBV11-2 to TRBJ2-7, with 10 bases that match TRBD1. CDR3 length: 15 residues. Germline CDR1 reads SGHAT; CDR2 reads FQNNGV. V shed 4 bases and J 4 bases; nucleotides not matched to a gene: 7. CDR3 DNA sequence: TGTGCCAGCAGCTCATCAGGACAGGGGGTTTACGAGCAGTACTTC. Its translation: CASSSSGQGVYEQYF.

This chain links TRBV10-3 with TRBJ2-1; D is possibly TRBD1 (5 bases). The V gene lost 0 bases and the J gene lost 6 bases, with 6 bases spanning the gap. The germline gives CDR1 ENHRY, CDR2 SYGVKD. The CDR3 is 13 residues long. CDR3 DNA: TGTGCCATCAGTGAGTCGGGGCTCAATGAGCAGTTCTTC. Protein product: CAISESGLNEQFF.

The chain has TRBV5-4 and TRBJ2-1, with a tentative D call TRBD1 (6 bases). In germline, CDR1 is SGHNT, CDR2 YYREEE (reference sequence). Trimming cost V 1 base and J 11 bases, with 10 bases left between them. The CDR3 has 12 residues. CDR3 in DNA: TGTGCCAGCAGCTTGCAGGGGCTCCAGCAGTTCTTC. Translating gives CASSLQGLQQFF. Filled out from reference TRBV5-4 and TRBJ2-1, the complete variable domain reads ETGVTQSPTHLIKTRGQQVTLRCSSQSGHNTVSWYQQALGQGPQFIFQYYREEENGRGNFPPRFSGLQFPNYSSELNVNALELDDSALYLCASSLQGLQQFFGPGTRLTVL.

The V call is TRBV4-1, the J call TRBJ2-7; 10 positions match TRBD1. With V trimmed by 2 bases and J by 3 bases, 10 bases remained unmatched. CDR1 MGHRA and CDR2 YSYEKL come from the germline V gene. The CDR3 loop spans 17 amino acids. The CDR3 DNA follows: TGCGCCAGCAGCCAATGGGGACAGGGGACTTATTTCTACGAGCAGTACTTC. Encoded protein: CASSQWGQGTYFYEQYF.

The V call is TRBV9, the J call TRBJ2-1, with 11 bases matching TRBD2. Per the germline V gene, CDR1 is SGDLS and CDR2 is YYNGEE. There are 16 residues in the CDR3. V trimming: 0 bases; J trimming: 4 bases; junction bases outside the gene matches: 3. The DNA of the CDR3 is TGTGCCAGCAGCGTAGAACCTAGCGGGGGGTACAATGAGCAGTTCTTC. Amino acid sequence: CASSVEPSGGYNEQFF.

The rearrangement links TRBV5-1 to TRBJ2-1; TRBD2 matches at 9 bases. Germline V gene data show CDR1 as SGHRS and CDR2 as YFSETQ. The V and J ends lost 4 bases and 3 bases, in that order; junction bases with no gene match: 5. This CDR3 has 15 residues. The DNA for the CDR3 is TGCGCCAGCAGCCTTAGCGGGGGAAGCTACAATGAGCAGTTCTTC. It is translated as CASSLSGGSYNEQFF.

The chain carries TRBV6-5 and TRBJ1-1; 10 bases agree with TRBD1. The V and J ends lost 6 bases and 4 bases, in that order; junction bases with no gene match: 5. The CDR3 extends over 14 amino acids. Germline lookup yields CDR1 MNHEY and CDR2 SVGAGI. CDR3 sequence (DNA): TGTGCCAGCAGCCCAGACAGGGGGCCCACTGAAGCTTTCTTT. Its translation: CASSPDRGPTEAFF.

The genes are TRBV5-8 and TRBJ2-3; possible D gene TRBD2, 5 bases. Germline assignment: CDR1 SGHTS and CDR2 YDEGEE. V lost 2 bases, J lost 2 bases, and 12 bases lay in between. The CDR3 extends over 15 amino acids. The DNA for the CDR3 is TGTGCCAGCAGCTTATCAGCGGTTCTCACAGATACGCAGTATTTT. Translating gives CASSLSAVLTDTQYF.